This T cell receptor beta chain was captured by sequencing in a study of blood T cell repertoires in COVID-19. Study details: Acute-phase and convalescent COVID-19 samples originated in the United States, Italy and Spain.

To note about this clone: The identical CDR3 is also encoded by other nucleotide sequences in the sample.

Sequenced by immunoSEQ multiplex PCR; TCRdb stores in-frame clones only, minus some. The data hold about 370,000 clones, with around 87% observed a single time. Specimen: PBMCs or T cells enriched from blood (not recorded which). This TCR came from a man aged 18 to 30 who had recovered from COVID-19.

CDR3 in DNA: TGTGCCAGCAGCCAAGTTAGCGGGTACAATGAGCAGTTCTTC. The encoded protein is CASSQVSGYNEQFF. This chain joins TRBV14 and TRBJ2-1; 7 bases are shared with TRBD2. V lost 1 base and J lost 4; bases outside the gene matches: 1. Germline CDR1 reads SGHDN; CDR2 reads FVKESK. The CDR3 covers 14 residues. Complete variable domain (other parts from reference TRBV14 and TRBJ2-1): EAGVTQFPSHSVIEKGQTVTLRCDPISGHDNLYWYRRVMGKEIKFLLHFVKESKQDESGMPNNRFLAERTGGTYSTLKVQPAELEDSGVYFCASSQVSGYNEQFFGPGTRLTVL.